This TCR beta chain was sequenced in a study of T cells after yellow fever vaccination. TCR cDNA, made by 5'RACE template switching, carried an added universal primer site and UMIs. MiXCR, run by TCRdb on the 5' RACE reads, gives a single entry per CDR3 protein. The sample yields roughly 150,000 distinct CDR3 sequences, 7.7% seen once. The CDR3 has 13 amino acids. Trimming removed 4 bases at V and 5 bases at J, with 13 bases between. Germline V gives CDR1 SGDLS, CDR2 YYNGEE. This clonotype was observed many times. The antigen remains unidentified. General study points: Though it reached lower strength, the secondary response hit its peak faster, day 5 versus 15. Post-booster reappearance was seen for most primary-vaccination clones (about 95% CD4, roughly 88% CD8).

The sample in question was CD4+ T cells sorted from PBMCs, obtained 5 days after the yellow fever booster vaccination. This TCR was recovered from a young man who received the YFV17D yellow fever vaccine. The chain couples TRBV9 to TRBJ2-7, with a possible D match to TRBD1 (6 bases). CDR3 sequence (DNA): TGTGCCAGCAGCTTACAGGGCCCCCACGAGCAGTACTTC. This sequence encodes CASSLQGPHEQYF.